This section outlines one T cell receptor (beta chain) sequence together with its context. Antigen: not known. The trim removed 5 bases at V and 8 bases at J, leaving 9 bases unmatched. The CDR3 has 14 residues. Germline V gene lookup returns CDR1 SEHNR and CDR2 FQNEAQ (reference sequence). This record belongs to a study of cytotoxic CD8 clonotypes in ibrutinib-treated CLL. On the study more broadly: Once patients had received a median 12 months of treatment, range 6 to 36, response samples were obtained. General study results and limits: Baseline-level clonality went beyond age-matched healthy donors and moved in step with circulating CD8+ T-cell counts. At progression, clonality fell back toward baseline after rising at ibrutinib response.

This table comes from immunoSEQ multiplex PCR, and its TCRdb copy is limited to in-frame clones, with some not included. The sample has 150,000 to 250,000 clones; around 70% are singletons. The rearrangement uses TRBV7-9 and TRBJ1-2; 9 bases line up with TRBD1. The sequence was obtained from a human donor with chronic lymphocytic leukemia. The sequences come from PBMCs, collected after 24 months of ibrutinib treatment. Written as DNA, the CDR3 is TGTGCCAGCAGCCCACAGGGACAGGGAAGCGGCTACACCTTC. Translation: CASSPQGQGSGYTF.